This T cell receptor beta chain was obtained from a study of cytomegalovirus exposure and HLA in healthy donors. The PCR made use of 60 Vbeta and 13 Jbeta primers. Data came from immunoSEQ multiplex PCR; TCRdb stores just in-frame clones and leaves some out. The data show some 200,000 clones, around three quarters seen once. On this clone: Its antigen is unknown.

There are 14 residues in the CDR3. Germline V gene sequence: CDR1 MNHNS, CDR2 SASEGT. The trim removed 1 base at V and 4 bases at J, leaving 3 bases unmatched. Notes on the study in general: Cytomegalovirus status was reportedly diagnosed by the classifier with high specificity and sensitivity. Highly shared sequence variants in one cluster were likely a sequencing artifact. The study reported that TCR beta sequences accurately predicted HLA-A and HLA-B alleles in most subjects.

The V gene is TRBV6-1, the J gene TRBJ1-2; 7 bases agree with TRBD1. Sequencing used PBMCs. This TCR was sampled from a woman in her thirties in good health and CMV-seropositive. CDR3 DNA: TGTGCCAGCAGTGAAGTCAGGACAGGCTATGGCTACACCTTC. This sequence encodes CASSEVRTGYGYTF.